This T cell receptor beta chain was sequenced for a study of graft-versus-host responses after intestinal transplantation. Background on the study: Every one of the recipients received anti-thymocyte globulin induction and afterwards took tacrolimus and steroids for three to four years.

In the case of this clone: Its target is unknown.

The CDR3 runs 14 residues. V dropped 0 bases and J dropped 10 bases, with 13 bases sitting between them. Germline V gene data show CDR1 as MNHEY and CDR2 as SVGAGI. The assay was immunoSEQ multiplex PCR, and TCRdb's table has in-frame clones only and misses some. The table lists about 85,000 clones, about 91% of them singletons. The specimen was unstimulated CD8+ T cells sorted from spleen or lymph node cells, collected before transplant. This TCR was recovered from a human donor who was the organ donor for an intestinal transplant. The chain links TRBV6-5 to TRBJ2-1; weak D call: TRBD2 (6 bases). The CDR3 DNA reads TGTGCCAGCAGTTACTCGATTGAGGACTACGAGCAGTTCTTC. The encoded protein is CASSYSIEDYEQFF.